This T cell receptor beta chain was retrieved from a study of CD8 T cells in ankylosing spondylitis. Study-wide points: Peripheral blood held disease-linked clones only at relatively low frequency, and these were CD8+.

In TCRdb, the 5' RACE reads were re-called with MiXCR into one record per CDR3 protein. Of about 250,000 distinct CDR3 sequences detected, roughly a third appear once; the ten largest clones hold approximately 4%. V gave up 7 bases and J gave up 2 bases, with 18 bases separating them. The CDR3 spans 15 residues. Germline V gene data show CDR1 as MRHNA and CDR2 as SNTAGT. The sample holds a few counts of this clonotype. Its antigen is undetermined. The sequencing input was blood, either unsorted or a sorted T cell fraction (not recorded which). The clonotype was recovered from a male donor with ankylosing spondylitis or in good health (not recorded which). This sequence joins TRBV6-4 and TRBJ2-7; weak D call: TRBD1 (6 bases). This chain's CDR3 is CASILTGSPPYEQYF. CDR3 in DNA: TGTGCCAGCATACTGACAGGATCCCCTCCCTACGAGCAGTACTTC.